This is a list of T cell receptor beta chains from one sample in a study of cytomegalovirus exposure and HLA in healthy donors. Generated by immunoSEQ multiplex PCR, the TCRdb table keeps only in-frame clones and is missing some. Its listing shows about 79,000 clones. The source material was PBMCs. The origin of the receptors is a man in his thirties or forties in good health and CMV-seronegative. Both conserved end residues are part of each CDR3. D genes are given only for firm matches.

j_gene	v_gene	d_gene	CDR3aa	CDR3nt
TRBJ2-7	TRBV6-6	TRBD1	CASSGQGLYEQYF	TGTGCCAGCAGTGGACAGGGCCTCTACGAGCAGTACTTC
TRBJ2-7	TRBV7-2	TRBD2	CASSRTSGSDEQYF	TGTGCCAGCAGCCGAACTAGCGGGAGCGACGAGCAGTACTTC
TRBJ2-3	TRBV2	TRBD2	CANPHPTSGNTDTQYF	TGTGCCAACCCGCACCCGACTAGCGGAAACACAGATACGCAGTATTTT
TRBJ1-1	TRBV9	.	CASSFEGSFSTEAFF	TGTGCCAGCAGCTTCGAAGGGAGCTTCAGTACTGAAGCTTTCTTT
TRBJ1-2	TRBV5-6	.	CASSLGQFYGYTF	TGTGCCAGCAGCTTGGGACAGTTCTATGGCTACACCTTC
TRBJ1-2	TRBV27	.	CASSSPRGYGYTF	TGTGCCAGCAGTTCCCCCCGCGGCTATGGCTACACCTTC
TRBJ2-7	TRBV19	TRBD2	CASRGETSGSLYEQYF	TGTGCCAGTAGAGGAGAGACTAGCGGGAGCCTCTACGAGCAGTACTTC
TRBJ1-5	TRBV27	TRBD1	CASSSGTGLSNQPQHF	TGTGCCAGCAGTTCAGGGACAGGGTTGAGCAATCAGCCCCAGCATTTT
TRBJ1-1	TRBV25-1	.	CASSCSDSNTEAFF	TGTGCCAGCAGTTGCTCAGATTCGAACACTGAAGCTTTCTTT
TRBJ2-7	TRBV27	.	CASIISMGHEQYF	TGTGCCAGCATCATAAGCATGGGGCACGAGCAGTACTTC
TRBJ1-1	TRBV6-5	TRBD1	CASTMDRGDTEAFF	TGTGCCAGCACCATGGACAGGGGGGACACTGAAGCTTTCTTT
TRBJ2-4	TRBV2	.	CASSEDGGGGRNF	TGTGCCAGCAGTGAGGACGGCGGGGGCGGGAGAAACTTC
TRBJ1-5	TRBV28	TRBD1	CASRLAGGYQPQHF	TGTGCCAGCAGGCTCGCAGGGGGGTATCAGCCCCAGCATTTT
TRBJ2-3	TRBV15	.	CATSRERGGTRTDTQYF	TGTGCCACCAGCAGAGAAAGGGGCGGGACCCGCACAGATACGCAGTATTTT
TRBJ1-2	TRBV7-2	.	CASSSRGNNYGYTF	TGTGCCAGCAGCTCACGAGGGAATAACTATGGCTACACCTTC
TRBJ2-7	TRBV4-3	.	CASSQDWRSYEQYF	TGCGCCAGCAGCCAAGATTGGAGAAGCTACGAGCAGTACTTC
TRBJ1-2	TRBV9	TRBD1	CASSRGRRQGADYGYTF	TGTGCCAGCAGCAGAGGGAGGAGGCAGGGGGCGGACTATGGCTACACCTTC
TRBJ1-6	TRBV7-9	.	CASSLADSSPLHF	TGTGCCAGCAGCTTAGCGGACAGCTCACCCCTCCACTTT
TRBJ2-1	TRBV2	TRBD2	CASSATTSLGRFF	TGTGCCAGCAGTGCCACGACTAGCCTCGGACGGTTCTTC
TRBJ2-7	TRBV10-3	.	CAISERVHEQYF	TGTGCCATCAGTGAGCGAGTACACGAGCAGTACTTC
TRBJ1-5	TRBV19	.	CASSQDISNQPQHF	TGTGCCAGTAGCCAGGACATATCCAATCAGCCCCAGCATTTT
TRBJ1-1	TRBV5-1	.	CASSLLAGVDTEAFF	TGCGCCAGCAGCTTGTTAGCAGGGGTGGACACTGAAGCTTTCTTT
TRBJ1-2	TRBV19	TRBD1	CARTGDGYTF	TGTGCCAGGACAGGGGACGGCTACACCTTC
TRBJ1-2	TRBV7-8	TRBD1	CASSRDREYDYGYTF	TGTGCCAGCAGCCGGGACAGGGAATATGACTATGGCTACACCTTC
TRBJ2-7	TRBV7-9	.	CASSLPAYEQYF	TGTGCCAGCAGCTTACCGGCCTACGAGCAGTACTTC
TRBJ2-4	TRBV30	.	CAWSPPPAKNIQYF	TGTGCCTGGAGTCCCCCCCCGGCCAAAAACATTCAGTACTTC
TRBJ2-1	TRBV18	TRBD2	CASSPQLAGEEQFF	TGTGCCAGCTCACCACAACTAGCGGGAGAAGAGCAGTTCTTC
TRBJ1-2	TRBV18	.	CASSPPAGLGGYTF	TGTGCCAGCTCACCACCGGCAGGGTTGGGAGGCTACACCTTC
TRBJ2-1	TRBV11-3	.	CASSFRGNEQFF	TGTGCCAGCAGCTTCCGGGGCAATGAGCAGTTCTTC
TRBJ1-2	TRBV18	.	CASSPVPETKYGYTF	TGTGCCAGCTCACCAGTTCCGGAAACTAAATATGGCTACACCTTC
TRBJ1-1	TRBV11-1	.	CASSSPKTANTEAFF	TGTGCCAGCAGCTCCCCTAAGACAGCGAACACTGAAGCTTTCTTT
TRBJ2-7	TRBV5-6	.	CASSSIAVPYEQYF	TGTGCCAGCAGCTCGATAGCGGTCCCCTACGAGCAGTACTTC
TRBJ2-7	TRBV5-1	.	CASSSWDISYEQYF	TGCGCCAGCAGCTCCTGGGACATTTCCTACGAGCAGTACTTC
TRBJ2-1	TRBV7-9	TRBD2	CASSPGTSGLYNEQFF	TGTGCCAGCAGCCCTGGGACTAGCGGACTCTACAATGAGCAGTTCTTC
TRBJ2-1	TRBV4-1	.	CASSRAGSTYNEQFF	TGCGCCAGCAGCCGCGCGGGCTCCACTTACAATGAGCAGTTCTTC
TRBJ2-7	TRBV6-5	TRBD1	CASSWDRGIYEQYF	TGTGCCAGCAGTTGGGACAGGGGGATTTACGAGCAGTACTTC
TRBJ2-1	TRBV6-6	TRBD2	CASRPPGGGYNEQFF	TGTGCCAGCAGGCCCCCTGGCGGGGGGTACAATGAGCAGTTCTTC
TRBJ2-1	TRBV6-4	.	CASSDSIGANEQFF	TGTGCCAGCAGTGACTCGATTGGAGCAAATGAGCAGTTCTTC
TRBJ2-5	TRBV5-4	.	CASSAGGVQETQYF	TGTGCCAGCAGCGCCGGAGGGGTCCAAGAGACCCAGTACTTC
TRBJ2-1	TRBV2	.	CASSEGAISSYNEQFF	TGTGCCAGCAGTGAGGGCGCTATCAGCTCCTACAATGAGCAGTTCTTC
TRBJ1-5	TRBV4-1	.	CASSHFYRTAGNQPQHF	TGCGCCAGCAGCCATTTTTACCGGACAGCGGGCAATCAGCCCCAGCATTTT
TRBJ2-5	TRBV7-2	.	CASSFGETQYF	TGTGCCAGCAGCTTCGGAGAGACCCAGTACTTC
TRBJ1-6	TRBV10-3	TRBD1	CAISELGQGGSPLHF	TGTGCCATCAGTGAGTTGGGACAGGGTGGTTCACCCCTCCACTTT
TRBJ2-2	TRBV5-1	.	CASSLDSTGELFF	TGCGCCAGCAGCCTGGACTCCACCGGGGAGCTGTTTTTT
TRBJ2-7	TRBV15	TRBD1	CATTGTGSYEQYF	TGTGCCACTACCGGGACAGGGTCCTACGAGCAGTACTTC